These T cell receptor beta chains were read from a single sample in a study of cytomegalovirus exposure and HLA in healthy donors. Libraries were prepared by immunoSEQ multiplex PCR; TCRdb keeps only in-frame clonotypes and omits some of them. The data contain about 170,000 clones, around nine tenths of them singletons. The sequenced sample was PBMCs. These receptors were collected from a woman in her late teens or twenties in good health and CMV-seronegative. The CDR3 runs from the conserved cysteine through the conserved F or W. Fields, in order: CDR3 protein, CDR3 DNA, V gene, J gene, D gene, clone size. The D gene is left open where the match is weak. Part of the rows lack a size; the others show once, few, many or a class for expanded clones.

CSVIRDLGYEQYF	TGCAGCGTCATTCGCGATCTGGGCTACGAGCAGTACTTC	TRBV29-1	TRBJ2-7	NA	NA
CAIKQPLNTEAFF	TGTGCCATCAAACAGCCCCTGAACACTGAAGCTTTCTTT	TRBV6-1	TRBJ1-1	NA	NA
CASSPSGSLSYEQYF	TGTGCCAGCAGTCCTTCAGGGTCCCTCTCCTACGAGCAGTACTTC	TRBV6-5	TRBJ2-7	NA	NA
CAISESHPGLASLF	TGTGCCATCAGTGAGTCTCATCCGGGACTAGCGTCCCTCTTC	TRBV10-3	TRBJ2-7	TRBD2	NA
CASSRIGTDRNQPQHF	TGTGCCAGCAGCAGGATAGGGACAGACAGAAATCAGCCCCAGCATTTT	TRBV6-6	TRBJ1-5	TRBD1	NA
CASSQGAGQAGELFF	TGCGCCAGCAGCCAAGGGGCGGGGCAGGCCGGGGAGCTGTTTTTT	TRBV4-1	TRBJ2-2	NA	NA
CASSHGVTYEQYF	TGCGCCAGCAGCCATGGAGTTACCTACGAGCAGTACTTC	TRBV4-1	TRBJ2-7	NA	NA
CAIPDRVRTEAFF	TGTGCCATTCCGGACAGGGTGAGAACTGAAGCTTTCTTT	TRBV13	TRBJ1-1	TRBD1	NA
CASSQDPGQGASNQPQHF	TGTGCCAGCAGCCAAGATCCGGGACAGGGGGCGAGCAATCAGCCCCAGCATTTT	TRBV4-2	TRBJ1-5	TRBD1	NA
CASSLGGAGNTEAFF	TGTGCCAGCAGTTTGGGGGGGGCAGGGAACACTGAAGCTTTCTTT	TRBV6-6	TRBJ1-1	NA	NA
CASSVGPLASYEQYF	TGTGCCAGCAGCGTAGGGCCGCTAGCGTCGTACGAGCAGTACTTC	TRBV9	TRBJ2-7	NA	NA
CASSQTETGDQPQHF	TGTGCCAGCAGCCAAACGGAAACAGGGGACCAGCCCCAGCATTTT	TRBV4-2	TRBJ1-5	TRBD1	NA
CASSLFTLAGVFSYEQYF	TGTGCCAGCAGCTTATTCACACTAGCGGGAGTATTCTCCTACGAGCAGTACTTC	TRBV7-2	TRBJ2-7	TRBD2	NA
CASSHRDRGDEAFF	TGTGCCAGCAGCCATAGGGACAGGGGAGATGAAGCTTTCTTT	TRBV14	TRBJ1-1	TRBD1	NA
CASSQRSFEPYEQYF	TGCGCCAGCAGCCAACGAAGCTTTGAGCCCTACGAGCAGTACTTC	TRBV4-1	TRBJ2-7	NA	few
CASSLSRDNEQFF	TGTGCCAGCAGCCTAAGCAGGGACAATGAGCAGTTCTTC	TRBV6-4	TRBJ2-1	NA	few
CASSLEGEQYF	TGTGCCAGCAGCTTGGAGGGCGAGCAGTACTTC	TRBV11-2	TRBJ2-7	NA	NA
CASSLGPSGGPGNEQFF	TGCGCCAGCAGCTTGGGGCCTAGCGGGGGGCCTGGGAATGAGCAGTTCTTC	TRBV5-1	TRBJ2-1	TRBD2	NA
CASSGTSGFSYEQYF	TGTGCCAGTAGTGGGACTAGCGGATTCTCCTACGAGCAGTACTTC	TRBV19	TRBJ2-7	TRBD2	NA
CASSEEAGIYGYTF	TGTGCCAGCAGTGAAGAGGCAGGAATCTATGGCTACACCTTC	TRBV2	TRBJ1-2	NA	NA
CAARRGLQNTEAFF	TGTGCCGCTCGGCGGGGACTGCAGAACACTGAAGCTTTCTTT	TRBV6-5	TRBJ1-1	NA	NA
CASSTTSSNEQFF	TGTGCCAGCAGCACGACTAGCTCGAATGAGCAGTTCTTC	TRBV5-6	TRBJ2-1	TRBD2	NA
CASSLAGGNGYTF	TGTGCCAGCAGCTTAGCTGGCGGGAATGGCTACACCTTC	TRBV7-9	TRBJ1-2	NA	NA
CASSSQTGGSYEQYF	TGTGCCAGCAGCTCCCAGACAGGGGGCTCCTACGAGCAGTACTTC	TRBV9	TRBJ2-7	TRBD1	NA
CASSRAGVEDTQYF	TGTGCCAGCAGCCGGGCGGGAGTGGAAGATACGCAGTATTTT	TRBV7-9	TRBJ2-3	TRBD2	NA
CASSFLSGTSGRADTGELFF	TGTGCCAGCAGCTTTTTAAGCGGGACTAGCGGGAGGGCCGACACCGGGGAGCTGTTTTTT	TRBV5-4	TRBJ2-2	TRBD2	NA
CASSLPGGREETQYF	TGTGCCAGCAGCTTACCGGGGGGGAGAGAAGAGACCCAGTACTTC	TRBV11-2	TRBJ2-5	TRBD2	NA
CASSPLQGRSTEAFF	TGTGCCAGCAGCCCGTTACAGGGGAGGAGCACTGAAGCTTTCTTT	TRBV7-9	TRBJ1-1	TRBD1	few
CASSEPIQQVQDTQYF	TGCGCCAGCAGTGAGCCAATTCAACAGGTACAAGATACGCAGTATTTT	TRBV10-1	TRBJ2-3	NA	NA
CASSLRGQGRGDEKLFF	TGTGCCAGCAGTTTAAGAGGACAGGGGAGAGGCGATGAAAAACTGTTTTTT	TRBV27	TRBJ1-4	TRBD1	NA
CASSPGLTDLYGYTF	TGTGCCAGCTCACCAGGACTGACGGACTTATATGGCTACACCTTC	TRBV18	TRBJ1-2	NA	NA
CASSQGLANTEAFF	TGTGCCAGCAGCCAAGGCCTAGCGAACACTGAAGCTTTCTTT	TRBV14	TRBJ1-1	NA	NA
CASSYSGGTYEQYF	TGTGCCAGCAGCTATAGCGGGGGCACCTACGAGCAGTACTTC	TRBV5-4	TRBJ2-7	TRBD2	NA
CASSVATGVGLAGRSSYNEQFF	TGTGCCAGCAGCGTAGCTACGGGAGTGGGACTAGCGGGACGTAGCTCCTACAATGAGCAGTTCTTC	TRBV9	TRBJ2-1	TRBD2	NA
CASSPGSVYNEQFF	TGTGCCAGCAGTCCGGGTTCGGTTTACAATGAGCAGTTCTTC	TRBV6-5	TRBJ2-1	NA	NA
CSVSLDRFQPQHF	TGCAGCGTTTCTCTGGACAGATTCCAGCCCCAGCATTTT	TRBV29-1	TRBJ1-5	NA	few
CASSETGPYGYTF	TGTGCCAGCAGTGAAACGGGTCCTTATGGCTACACCTTC	TRBV2	TRBJ1-2	NA	NA
CASSFQGSTNEKLFF	TGTGCCAGCAGTTTCCAGGGCTCAACTAATGAAAAACTGTTTTTT	TRBV2	TRBJ1-4	NA	NA
CASGDGYSYEQYF	TGTGCCAGTGGAGACGGGTACTCCTACGAGCAGTACTTC	TRBV19	TRBJ2-7	NA	NA
CSVPPGQGNTEAFF	TGCAGCGTTCCCCCGGGACAGGGGAACACTGAAGCTTTCTTT	TRBV29-1	TRBJ1-1	TRBD1	NA
CASSLGSSTRTEAFF	TGTGCCAGCAGCTTAGGGTCCAGTACGAGGACTGAAGCTTTCTTT	TRBV7-9	TRBJ1-1	NA	NA
CSVEMQAFGIQYF	TGCAGCGTTGAAATGCAGGCTTTTGGAATTCAGTACTTC	TRBV29-1	TRBJ2-4	NA	NA
CASSQAEGSYEQYF	TGCGCCAGCAGCCAAGCTGAGGGCTCCTACGAGCAGTACTTC	TRBV4-3	TRBJ2-7	NA	NA
CASSLGLWTGTYEQYF	TGTGCCAGCAGCTTGGGCTTATGGACAGGGACCTACGAGCAGTACTTC	TRBV5-6	TRBJ2-7	TRBD1	NA
CASSIREARNEQFF	TGTGCCAGTAGTATCCGGGAGGCCAGGAATGAGCAGTTCTTC	TRBV19	TRBJ2-1	TRBD2	NA
CASSLLPLPGDEQFF	TGTGCCAGCAGCTTATTACCTTTACCAGGGGATGAGCAGTTCTTC	TRBV7-3	TRBJ2-1	NA	NA
CASTPKQGGLYEQYF	TGTGCCAGCACTCCGAAACAGGGTGGACTCTACGAGCAGTACTTC	TRBV6-6	TRBJ2-7	NA	NA
CARRGGSTDTQYF	TGTGCCAGACGAGGGGGTTCCACAGATACGCAGTATTTT	TRBV2	TRBJ2-3	NA	NA
CATTQGVVGNQPQHF	TGTGCCACCACCCAGGGGGTGGTAGGGAATCAGCCCCAGCATTTT	TRBV15	TRBJ1-5	TRBD1	few
CASSLQGAGNQPQHF	TGTGCCAGCAGTCTACAGGGGGCCGGCAATCAGCCCCAGCATTTT	TRBV2	TRBJ1-5	TRBD1	NA
CASSLTFSQVMHTEAFF	TGTGCCAGCAGCTTAACGTTCTCGCAGGTTATGCACACTGAAGCTTTCTTT	TRBV7-3	TRBJ1-1	NA	NA
CAISRGWGLGANVLTF	TGTGCCATTTCAAGGGGATGGGGGCTTGGGGCCAACGTCCTGACTTTC	TRBV19	TRBJ2-6	NA	NA
CSVVGGLNTEAFF	TGCAGCGTTGTCGGGGGGTTGAACACTGAAGCTTTCTTT	TRBV29-1	TRBJ1-1	NA	NA
CASSLRVRGSSETQYF	TGTGCCAGCAGCTTAAGGGTCAGGGGCTCGAGTGAGACCCAGTACTTC	TRBV11-3	TRBJ2-5	NA	NA
CASSLFLRGHTSGNTIYF	TGTGCCAGCAGCTTATTCCTCCGGGGACATACCTCTGGAAACACCATATATTTT	TRBV7-6	TRBJ1-3	NA	NA